This T cell receptor (beta chain) was identified during a study of T cell repertoires in cytomegalovirus infection. This clonotype turned up a few times. Its matching antigen is unknown. The study's findings and limits: It was HLA-C-restricted CMV-specific TCR beta clonotypes that dominated the response ex vivo.

TCRdb re-called the reads through MiXCR, storing one row per CDR3 protein. Of 700,000 to 950,000 distinct CDR3 sequences listed, 30% to 35% are singletons. Specimen: cultured CD8+ T cells from PBMCs, collected from culture after CMV antigen stimulation. The sequence came from a human donor in good health (CMV status not recorded). Some clones in this sample may be carry-over from other donors' samples.

This CDR3 is CASSPTAHQPQHF. The DNA of the CDR3 is TGTGCCAGCAGCCCGACAGCTCATCAGCCCCAGCATTTT. The chain has TRBV11-2 and TRBJ1-5; D might be TRBD1 (5 bases). The CDR3 has 13 amino acids. The V end lost 5 bases, the J end lost 5 bases, and 10 bases lay between the germline ends. Germline assignment: CDR1 SGHAT and CDR2 FQNNGV.